Listed below are T cell receptor beta chains from one sample, sequenced in a study of T cell changes during pregnancy in multiple sclerosis. Profiled with immunoSEQ multiplex PCR; TCRdb holds only in-frame clones, not every one. The top ten clones hold about 1.3% of a sample with some 20,000 clones, roughly 91% of them seen once. The source was CD4+ T cells from peripheral blood mononuclear cells, collected in the first trimester of pregnancy. The receptors shown here come from a female donor in good health, enrolled as a control in a pregnancy study. CDR3s include the opening cysteine and the closing phenylalanine or tryptophan. The order of the fields is clone size, D gene, J gene, V gene, CDR3 protein, CDR3 DNA. The D gene is left open where the match is weak. Clone size, where shown, is once, few, many, or a class for clones that have expanded.

>-|TRBD1|TRBJ1-6|TRBV6-6
CASRQGDSPLHF
TGTGCCAGCAGACAGGGGGATTCACCCCTCCACTTT
>-|TRBD2|TRBJ2-5|TRBV13
CASSAGLAGGPLETQYF
TGTGCCAGCAGCGCGGGACTAGCGGGAGGGCCGTTAGAGACCCAGTACTTC
>-|-|TRBJ2-7|TRBV5-1
CASSLAKGNTLYEQYF
TGCGCCAGCAGCTTGGCCAAGGGGAATACTCTCTACGAGCAGTACTTC
>-|-|TRBJ2-1|TRBV6-5
CASKGTVPDEQFF
TGTGCCAGCAAGGGGACTGTTCCGGATGAGCAGTTCTTC
>-|-|TRBJ1-3|TRBV5-1
CASSLASSGNTIYF
TGCGCCAGCAGCTTGGCATCCTCTGGAAACACCATATATTTT
>-|TRBD1|TRBJ1-4|TRBV5-1
CASSLGQGGGEKLFF
TGCGCCAGCAGCTTGGGACAGGGCGGAGGTGAAAAACTGTTTTTT
>-|-|TRBJ2-7|TRBV6-6
CASSYSSRGPYEQYF
TGTGCCAGCAGTTACTCGAGCAGAGGCCCCTACGAGCAGTACTTC
>-|TRBD2|TRBJ2-7|TRBV7-8
CASSFGVLAGEQYF
TGTGCCAGCAGCTTTGGAGTTCTAGCGGGGGAGCAGTACTTC
>-|-|TRBJ2-1|TRBV5-5
CASSLYAGLTDNEQFF
TGTGCCAGCAGCTTGTACGCGGGGCTTACGGACAATGAGCAGTTCTTC
>-|-|TRBJ1-1|TRBV5-6
CASTRQKMNTEAFF
TGTGCCAGCACGAGACAGAAGATGAACACTGAAGCTTTCTTT
>-|TRBD1|TRBJ1-1|TRBV15
CATSHSDRVTEAFF
TGTGCCACCAGCCACTCGGACAGGGTCACTGAAGCTTTCTTT
>-|-|TRBJ2-5|TRBV29-1
CSVVRGSPGETQYF
TGCAGCGTTGTAAGGGGTTCCCCGGGAGAGACCCAGTACTTC
>-|-|TRBJ2-3|TRBV7-2
CASSLPAGSTDTQYF
TGTGCCAGCAGCTTACCGGCGGGAAGTACAGATACGCAGTATTTT
>-|TRBD1|TRBJ1-5|TRBV6-6
CASSYGQGRSNQPQHF
TGTGCCAGCAGTTATGGACAGGGACGGAGCAATCAGCCCCAGCATTTT
>few|TRBD2|TRBJ2-1|TRBV7-9
CASSLWLAGDDEQFF
TGTGCCAGCAGCTTATGGCTAGCGGGAGACGATGAGCAGTTCTTC
>-|TRBD2|TRBJ2-4|TRBV23-1
CASSQKVAGVGAKNIQYF
TGCGCCAGCAGTCAAAAGGTAGCGGGAGTGGGGGCCAAAAACATTCAGTACTTC
>-|-|TRBJ2-7|TRBV6-5
CASSYSGTNEQYF
TGTGCCAGCAGTTACAGCGGGACAAACGAGCAGTACTTC
>-|TRBD1|TRBJ1-2|TRBV11-3
CASSPTGGNDGYTF
TGTGCCAGCAGCCCGACAGGGGGCAACGATGGCTACACCTTC
>-|-|TRBJ2-5|TRBV6-5
CASSYRSRIQETQYF
TGTGCCAGCAGTTACCGGAGCAGAATACAAGAGACCCAGTACTTC
>once|-|TRBJ1-6|TRBV6-5
CASSATLDNSPLHF
TGTGCCAGCAGTGCCACCCTAGATAATTCACCCCTCCACTTT
>-|-|TRBJ2-5|TRBV2
CASSVLVRETQYF
TGTGCCAGCAGCGTCTTGGTTCGGGAGACCCAGTACTTC
>-|-|TRBJ1-2|TRBV5-1
CASSPYGTLGRGGYTF
TGCGCCAGCAGCCCTTACGGGACGCTCGGGCGGGGTGGCTACACCTTC
>-|-|TRBJ2-6|TRBV5-4
CASSVFGAGGANVLTF
TGTGCCAGCAGCGTTTTTGGGGCGGGAGGGGCCAACGTCCTGACTTTC
>once|TRBD1|TRBJ2-1|TRBV30
CAWTLGQAIPGFF
TGTGCCTGGACCCTAGGACAGGCGATCCCGGGGTTCTTC
>-|TRBD2|TRBJ2-3|TRBV9
CASSVEAGGPVDTQYF
TGTGCCAGCAGCGTAGAAGCGGGGGGGCCCGTGGATACGCAGTATTTT
>-|-|TRBJ1-2|TRBV7-9
CASSYRRDYGYTF
TGTGCCAGCAGCTATCGACGGGACTATGGCTACACCTTC
>-|-|TRBJ1-6|TRBV7-8
CASSLAKAGLVYNSPLHF
TGTGCCAGCAGCTTAGCGAAGGCCGGCCTAGTCTATAATTCACCCCTCCACTTT
>-|TRBD1|TRBJ1-1|TRBV5-6
CASSSTKQGATEAFF
TGTGCCAGCAGCTCAACAAAACAGGGGGCCACTGAAGCTTTCTTT
>-|TRBD1|TRBJ1-1|TRBV19
CASSKTGGTEAFF
TGTGCCAGTAGCAAGACAGGGGGCACTGAAGCTTTCTTT
>-|TRBD2|TRBJ2-7|TRBV9
CASSVASGGYEQYF
TGTGCCAGCAGCGTAGCTAGCGGGGGCTACGAGCAGTACTTC
>once|TRBD2|TRBJ2-7|TRBV6-5
CASSYSAGGAREQYF
TGTGCCAGCAGTTACTCGGCGGGGGGGGCAAGAGAGCAGTACTTC
>-|-|TRBJ1-2|TRBV19
CASSTPQGRRGYTF
TGTGCCAGTAGTACCCCACAGGGTCGGAGGGGCTACACCTTC
>-|TRBD2|TRBJ2-2|TRBV27
CASSITSGGAGELFF
TGTGCCAGCAGTATAACTAGCGGGGGGGCCGGGGAGCTGTTTTTT
>once|-|TRBJ1-1|TRBV7-2
CASSPSPNTEAFF
TGTGCCAGCAGCCCGAGTCCTAACACTGAAGCTTTCTTT
>-|-|TRBJ1-5|TRBV28
CASSPPASGPDDQPQHF
TGTGCCAGCAGTCCACCCGCGTCAGGTCCCGATGATCAGCCCCAGCATTTT
>-|TRBD1|TRBJ1-1|TRBV27
CASSLFGTGGMSTEAFF
TGTGCCAGCAGTTTATTTGGGACAGGGGGCATGAGCACTGAAGCTTTCTTT
>-|TRBD1|TRBJ2-1|TRBV9
CASSDTGQGRNEQFF
TGTGCCAGCAGCGACACGGGACAGGGGCGCAATGAGCAGTTCTTC
>-|-|TRBJ1-6|TRBV6-5
CASSSPGPYNSPLHF
TGTGCCAGCAGTTCCCCGGGTCCCTATAATTCACCCCTCCACTTT
>-|-|TRBJ2-7|TRBV11-2
CASSRSDSYSYEQYF
TGTGCCAGCAGCCGATCCGACAGCTACTCCTACGAGCAGTACTTC
>-|TRBD2|TRBJ2-1|TRBV6-5
CASSSLAGGPNEQFF
TGTGCCAGCAGTTCTTTAGCGGGAGGGCCGAATGAGCAGTTCTTC
>once|TRBD2|TRBJ2-1|TRBV10-3
CAISEMEAGSFNEQFF
TGTGCCATCAGTGAGATGGAAGCGGGAAGCTTCAATGAGCAGTTCTTC
>few|-|TRBJ1-2|TRBV25-1
CASSDPRRNYGYTF
TGTGCCAGCAGTGACCCCCGGAGAAACTATGGCTACACCTTC
>once|-|TRBJ1-2|TRBV7-9
CASSPRQNPAPGYTF
TGTGCCAGCAGCCCTCGACAGAATCCGGCACCTGGCTACACCTTC
>once|-|TRBJ1-3|TRBV19
CASSIGSEGNTIYF
TGTGCCAGTAGTATCGGGTCGGAAGGAAACACCATATATTTT